Below, 21 T cell receptor beta chains from the same sample are listed, as sequenced in a study of T-cell memory formation after mild COVID-19. Via MiXCR, TCRdb re-called the 5' RACE reads, giving one row per CDR3 protein. The sample has more than 200,000 distinct CDR3 sequences; roughly 15% are singletons. The sample comprised PBMCs or a T cell subset sorted from them (not recorded which). The receptors were sampled from a man aged 18 to 30 who had mild COVID-19 (a few samples of this study predate the infection). Cell type and time point are not known.

Here the CDR3 reads CASKMTSGLTGELFF. The CDR3, as DNA: TGTGCCAGCAAAATGACTAGCGGGTTAACCGGGGAGCTGTTTTTT. This chain joins TRBV27 and TRBJ2-2; 10 nucleotides match TRBD2. Losses at the gene ends were 7 bases for V and 5 bases for J; bases not matched to a gene: 7. The CDR3 runs 15 residues. CDR1 is MNHEY, CDR2 SMNVEV, per germline (reference sequence).

The rearrangement links TRBV20-1 to TRBJ2-1; the D gene is possibly TRBD1 (5 bases). Per the germline V gene, CDR1 is DFQATT and CDR2 is SNEGSKA (reference sequence). With 3 bases removed from V and 9 bases from J, the gap between germline ends came to 18 bases. This CDR3 is 14 amino acids long. This CDR3 is CSARSPYRFGEQFF. For the CDR3, the DNA is TGCAGTGCTAGGTCCCCCTACAGGTTTGGTGAGCAGTTCTTC.

This clonotype was recorded a few times. The V and J genes are TRBV12-3 or TRBV12-4 and TRBJ1-4, with D possibly being TRBD1 (6 bases). The CDR3 runs 13 residues. With 10 bases removed from V and 5 bases from J, the gap between germline ends came to 14 bases. The CDR3 here is CATKQGLNEKLFF. Here the CDR3 DNA reads TGTGCCACCAAACAGGGTCTAAATGAAAAACTGTTTTTT.

The chain links TRBV18 to TRBJ1-4; D possibly corresponds to TRBD1 (5 bases). This CDR3 comprises 16 residues. CDR1 and CDR2 from the germline V gene are KGHSH and LQKENI. V was shortened by 2 bases and J by 7 bases, with 17 bases between the two germline ends. The CDR3, as DNA: TGTGCCAGCTCACCAGTGAAGACCGGGGCGGGTGAAAAACTGTTTTTT. This gives the protein CASSPVKTGAGEKLFF.

The chain has TRBV7-9 and TRBJ2-5, with D possibly matching TRBD2 (6 bases). The CDR3 runs to 14 residues. Germline loops: CDR1 SEHNR, CDR2 FQNEAQ (reference sequence). V was trimmed by 5 bases and J by 5 bases, leaving 15 bases between them. The CDR3 reads CASSPWAREETQYF. CDR3 DNA sequence: TGTGCCAGCAGCCCCTGGGCCCGGGAGGAGACCCAGTACTTC.

V is TRBV5-8 and J is TRBJ1-3; 7 nucleotides line up with TRBD1. The ends lost 2 bases at V and 3 bases at J; junction bases unmatched: 8. The germline V gene has CDR1 SGHTS and CDR2 YDEGEE. The CDR3 sequence is 16 residues long. The CDR3 loop is CASSFPWTGGGNTIYF. Written as DNA, the CDR3 is TGTGCCAGCAGCTTCCCCTGGACAGGCGGTGGAAACACCATATATTTT.

The chain couples TRBV3-1 to TRBJ2-2; TRBD2 matches at 11 bases. This CDR3 is 16 amino acids long. Trimming at V came to 5 bases and at J to 5 bases, leaving 7 bases not matched to a gene. Germline-derived CDR1 and CDR2 are LGHDT and YNNKEL (reference sequence). CDR3 region: CASSSLAGVWTGELFF. Written as DNA, the CDR3 is TGTGCCAGCAGCTCACTAGCGGGAGTATGGACCGGGGAGCTGTTTTTT. The variable domain in full, with the rest retrieved from reference TRBV3-1 and TRBJ2-2, is DTAVSQTPKYLVTQMGNDKSIKCEQNLGHDTMYWYKQDSKKFLKIMFSYNNKELIINETVPNRFSPKSPDKAHLNLHINSLELGDSAVYFCASSSLAGVWTGELFFGEGSRLTVL.

This clonotype has a count of ten or more. The chain uses TRBV7-9 and TRBJ2-3; 13 bases fit TRBD2. The trim removed 4 bases at V and 4 bases at J, leaving 5 bases unmatched. The CDR3 has 16 residues. Per germline, CDR1 SEHNR and CDR2 FQNEAQ (reference sequence). The CDR3, as DNA: TGTGCCAGCAGCTACACTAGCGGGGGGGCCGCAGATACGCAGTATTTT. Its protein product is CASSYTSGGAADTQYF.

The gene calls are TRBV20-1 and TRBJ2-7, with TRBD2 identical over 8 bases. Per the germline V gene, CDR1 is DFQATT and CDR2 is SNEGSKA (reference sequence). The CDR3 has 13 residues. Losses at the gene ends were 5 bases for V and 0 bases for J; bases not matched to a gene: 3. The CDR3 here is CSAWTSRSYEQYF. The CDR3 DNA is TGCAGTGCTTGGACTAGCCGCTCCTACGAGCAGTACTTC.

A few counts support this clonotype. V and J are TRBV6-6 and TRBJ2-1; D remains ambiguous. The CDR3 contains 12 residues. Trimming left V 8 bases short and J 6 bases short, with 11 bases between. Germline V gene data show CDR1 as MNHNY and CDR2 as SVGAGI (reference sequence). The CDR3 is CASEVARNEQFF. The CDR3 coding sequence is TGTGCCAGCGAGGTGGCCCGCAATGAGCAGTTCTTC.

Note on this clonotype: This CDR3 fails to terminate in the conserved phenylalanine or tryptophan, so it likely reflects a read error. The chain uses TRBV7-9 and TRBJ1-2; D call uncertain. Germline-derived CDR1 and CDR2 are SEHNR and FQNEAQ (reference sequence). CDR3 length equals 10 residues. V lost 5 bases and J 5 bases, leaving 3 bases between the germline ends. The CDR3 is CASSLYGYTL. CDR3 sequence (DNA): TGTGCCAGCAGCCTTTATGGCTACACCCTC.

V and J are TRBV5-1 and TRBJ1-1; no clear D gene. In germline, CDR1 is SGHRS, CDR2 YFSETQ. The CDR3 contains 13 residues. Trimming removed 4 bases at V and 5 bases at J, with 12 bases between. CDR3 residues: CASSAGVITEAFF. In DNA, the CDR3 is TGCGCCAGCAGCGCAGGAGTAATAACTGAAGCTTTCTTT.

The chain couples TRBV6-5 to TRBJ1-1; 9 bases line up with TRBD1. V gave up 0 bases and J gave up 5 bases; unmatched junction bases: 7. Germline-derived CDR1 and CDR2 are MNHEY and SVGAGI. This CDR3 contains 16 residues. CDR3 in DNA: TGTGCCAGCAGTTACTCGAACAGGGGGCTTGGGACTGAAGCTTTCTTT. Translating it yields CASSYSNRGLGTEAFF.

The gene calls are TRBV6-1 and TRBJ1-1, with D unclear. Trimming removed 1 base at V and 3 bases at J, with 9 bases between. Per the germline V gene, CDR1 is MNHNS and CDR2 is SASEGT. The CDR3 has 14 residues. The CDR3 spells CASSEVSGYTEAFF. The CDR3 DNA follows: TGTGCCAGCAGTGAAGTATCCGGTTACACTGAAGCTTTCTTT.

This clonotype occurred a few times. The chain employs TRBV6-2 or TRBV6-3 and TRBJ1-5, with D possibly being TRBD1 (5 bases). The CDR3 contains 14 residues. Germline V gene sequence: CDR1 MNHEY, CDR2 SVGEGT. The ends were cut back, 4 bases at V and 8 bases at J, with 15 bases in the middle. In nucleotides, the CDR3 is TGTGCCAGCAGTTGGAACGGACAACAGGAGCCCCAGCATTTT. This codes for CASSWNGQQEPQHF.

The chain couples TRBV5-4 to TRBJ2-6, with D unclear. V was cut by 2 bases and J by 4 bases, with 10 bases left in between. The CDR3 is 15 residues long. Germline V gene data show CDR1 as SGHNT and CDR2 as YYREEE (reference sequence). CDR3 sequence: CASSFFGQGANVLTF. CDR3 bases: TGTGCCAGCAGCTTTTTCGGTCAGGGGGCCAACGTCCTGACTTTC.

A few counts support this clonotype. This sequence joins TRBV3-1 and TRBJ2-1; D perhaps matches TRBD2 (6 bases). Germline V gives CDR1 LGHDT, CDR2 YNNKEL (reference sequence). V lost 1 base, J lost 5 bases, and 18 bases lay in between. This CDR3 spans 17 amino acids. Here the CDR3 DNA reads TGTGCCAGCAGCCAAGCCTTCGACGGGGGTCCCCACAATGAGCAGTTCTTC. It is translated as CASSQAFDGGPHNEQFF.

The chain employs TRBV6-4 and TRBJ1-1; D perhaps matches TRBD1 (6 bases). Trimming cost V 10 bases and J 0 bases, with 18 bases left between them. CDR3 length: 15 residues. Germline CDR1 MRHNA, CDR2 SNTAGT. The CDR3 bases are TGTGCCACGGGTTGGGGGCCTTTTATGAACACTGAAGCTTTCTTT. It codes for CATGWGPFMNTEAFF.

The gene calls are TRBV12-3 or TRBV12-4 and TRBJ1-5; D call uncertain. The ends were cut back, 3 bases at V and 7 bases at J, with 19 bases in the middle. The CDR3 is 16 amino acids. CDR3 loop: CASSFMQATAGQPQHF. CDR3 in DNA: TGTGCCAGCAGTTTCATGCAGGCAACAGCGGGACAGCCCCAGCATTTT.

This sequence joins TRBV6-2 or TRBV6-3 and TRBJ2-1; D ambiguous. V was cut by 4 bases and J by 4 bases, with 11 bases left in between. CDR3 length: 14 residues. Germline loops: CDR1 MNHEY, CDR2 SVGEGT. The CDR3 coding sequence is TGTGCCAGCAGTTGGGTGGGAAGGTACAATGAGCAGTTCTTC. This translates into CASSWVGRYNEQFF.

This clonotype turned up a few times. The V call is TRBV4-2, the J call TRBJ1-1; D is possibly TRBD1 (6 bases). This CDR3 comprises 16 residues. The germline CDR1 and CDR2 sequences are LGHNA and YNFKEQ. The V end was cut by 0 bases, the J end by 4 bases, with 15 bases between. The CDR3 DNA sequence: TGTGCCAGCAGCCAAGATGGGGGGACATGGGCCACTGAAGCTTTCTTT. It encodes CASSQDGGTWATEAFF.